These 10 T cell receptor beta chains were all obtained from the same sample, sequenced in a study of blood T cell repertoires in COVID-19. Assay used: immunoSEQ multiplex PCR; TCRdb lists only in-frame clones, some missing. Of hundreds of thousands of clones in the sample, about 87% were seen once. Sequenced input: PBMCs or T cells enriched from blood (not recorded which). These TCRs come from a man between 50 and 59 years old who had been exposed to COVID-19.

This chain links TRBV5-1 with TRBJ2-1; the match to TRBD2 covers 9 bases. V dropped 3 bases and J dropped 3; count of bases not matched to a gene: 10. The germline V gene encodes CDR1 SGHRS and CDR2 YFSETQ. The CDR3 contains 17 residues. CDR3 in DNA: TGCGCCAGCAGCTCGGGGACTCTAGCGGGAATCTACAATGAGCAGTTCTTC. Translated, it gives CASSSGTLAGIYNEQFF.

This clone was detected only once. V is TRBV7-2 and J is TRBJ1-6; no clear D gene. The germline gives CDR1 SGHTA, CDR2 FQGNSA. Trimming removed 5 bases from V and 7 bases from J, with 6 bases in between. The CDR3 spans 12 residues. This CDR3 is CASSTINSPLHF. CDR3 DNA: TGTGCCAGCAGCACTATCAATTCACCCCTCCACTTT. Together with reference TRBV7-2 and TRBJ1-6, the CDR3 gives the full variable domain: GAGVSQSPSNKVTEKGKDVELRCDPISGHTALYWYRQSLGQGLEFLIYFQGNSAPDKSGLPSDRFSAERTGGSVSTLTIQRTQQEDSAVYLCASSTINSPLHFGNGTRLTVT.

V is TRBV18 and J is TRBJ1-3; D is ambiguous. The CDR3 is 15 residues long. V gave up 2 bases and J gave up 0 bases, with 8 bases separating them. Germline CDR1 KGHSH, CDR2 LQKENI. The CDR3 bases are TGTGCCAGCTCACCAGGCACAAACTCTGGAAACACCATATATTTT. Amino acids: CASSPGTNSGNTIYF.

J is TRBJ2-1 and V is TRBV6-2 or TRBV6-3, with 8 bases matching TRBD2. From germline, CDR1 is MNHEY and CDR2 SVGEGT. This CDR3 has 12 residues. The V and J ends lost 0 bases and 16 bases, in that order; junction bases with no gene match: 5. The CDR3 DNA sequence: TGTGCCAGCAGTTACTCTTGGACTAGCTTTTTCTTC. It codes for CASSYSWTSFFF.

The chain employs TRBV28 and TRBJ1-1; 10 positions agree with TRBD1. The germline CDR1 and CDR2 sequences are MDHEN and SYDVKM. The V gene end was trimmed by 5 bases and the J gene end by 4 bases; junction bases not matched to a gene: 10. This CDR3 comprises 16 residues. In nucleotides, the CDR3 is TGTGCCAGCAGTCAATCCGGGACAGGGGTTCGCACTGAAGCTTTCTTT. This gives the protein CASSQSGTGVRTEAFF.

The chain uses TRBV30 and TRBJ1-1; 7 bases align to TRBD1. The J segment lost 5 bases and the V segment lost 5 bases, leaving 8 bases of the junction unmatched. In germline, CDR1 is GTSNPN, CDR2 SVGIG (reference sequence). The CDR3 loop spans 13 amino acids. CDR3 protein: CAWDKGAGTEAFF. CDR3 DNA: TGTGCCTGGGATAAGGGGGCTGGTACTGAAGCTTTCTTT.

This chain uses TRBV7-3 with TRBJ2-1, with 14 bases identical to TRBD2. Germline V gene sequence: CDR1 SGHTA, CDR2 FQGTGA. J gave up 6 bases and V 5 bases, and 9 bases lay outside the gene matches. This CDR3 has 17 residues. The CDR3 nucleotides are TGTGCCAGCAGCCTCCACAAGACTAGCGGGGGGGCCAATGAGCAGTTCTTC. Its protein product is CASSLHKTSGGANEQFF.

The table lists this clone with a few counts. The gene calls are TRBV5-6 and TRBJ2-3; weak D call: TRBD2 (6 bases). Germline V gives CDR1 SGHDT, CDR2 YYEEEE. The CDR3 consists of 16 residues. V lost 4 bases to trimming and J lost 1 base, with 16 bases between them. The CDR3 loop is CASSPATGAGTDTQYF. CDR3 nucleotide sequence: TGTGCCAGCAGCCCCGCGACGGGAGCCGGCACAGATACGCAGTATTTT.

CDR3 region: CASSLRHRGFYNYGYTF. The CDR3 DNA is TGTGCCAGCAGTTTACGTCACAGGGGTTTTTATAACTATGGCTACACCTTC. The genes are TRBV27 and TRBJ1-2; 7 positions agree with TRBD1. This CDR3 comprises 17 residues. The germline V gene has CDR1 MNHEY and CDR2 SMNVEV (reference sequence). V was pared by 2 bases and J by 1 base, with 10 bases of the junction left unmatched.

This clone has only a few counts. The V and J genes are TRBV7-9 and TRBJ2-1, with a possible D match to TRBD2 (6 bases). V was trimmed by 3 bases and J by 8 bases, leaving 20 bases between them. The CDR3 runs to 16 residues. Germline CDR1 SEHNR, CDR2 FQNEAQ (reference sequence). CDR3 sequence reads: CASSFLLATTDYEQFF. DNA of the CDR3: TGTGCCAGCAGCTTCCTCCTAGCGACGACTGATTATGAGCAGTTCTTC.